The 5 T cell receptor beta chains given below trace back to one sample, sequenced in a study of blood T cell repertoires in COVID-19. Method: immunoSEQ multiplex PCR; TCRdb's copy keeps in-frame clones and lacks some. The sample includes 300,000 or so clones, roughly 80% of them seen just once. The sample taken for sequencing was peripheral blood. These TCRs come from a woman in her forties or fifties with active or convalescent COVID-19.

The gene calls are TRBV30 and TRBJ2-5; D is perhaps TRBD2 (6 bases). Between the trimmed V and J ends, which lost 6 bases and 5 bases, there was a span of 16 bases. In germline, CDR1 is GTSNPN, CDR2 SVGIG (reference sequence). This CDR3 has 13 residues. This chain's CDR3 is CACTPGGRETQYF. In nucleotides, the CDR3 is TGTGCCTGTACGCCAGGAGGGCGGGAGACCCAGTACTTC. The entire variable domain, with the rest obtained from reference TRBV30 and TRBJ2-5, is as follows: SQTIHQWPATLVQPVGSPLSLECTVEGTSNPNLYWYRQAAGRGLQLLFYSVGIGQISSEVPQNLSASRPQDRQFILSSKKLLLSDSGFYLCACTPGGRETQYFGPGTRLLVL.

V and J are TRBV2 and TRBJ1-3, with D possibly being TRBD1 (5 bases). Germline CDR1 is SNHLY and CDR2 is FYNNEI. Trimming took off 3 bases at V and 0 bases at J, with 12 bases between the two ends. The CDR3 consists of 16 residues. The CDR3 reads CASSDRGTFSGNTIYF. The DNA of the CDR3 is TGTGCCAGCAGTGACCGGGGGACCTTCTCTGGAAACACCATATATTTT.

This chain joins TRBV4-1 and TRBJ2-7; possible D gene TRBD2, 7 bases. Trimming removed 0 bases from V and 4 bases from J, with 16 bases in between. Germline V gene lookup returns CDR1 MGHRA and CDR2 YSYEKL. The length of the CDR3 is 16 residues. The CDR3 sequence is CASSQDGGGAWYEQYF. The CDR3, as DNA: TGCGCCAGCAGCCAAGATGGGGGGGGCGCGTGGTACGAGCAGTACTTC.

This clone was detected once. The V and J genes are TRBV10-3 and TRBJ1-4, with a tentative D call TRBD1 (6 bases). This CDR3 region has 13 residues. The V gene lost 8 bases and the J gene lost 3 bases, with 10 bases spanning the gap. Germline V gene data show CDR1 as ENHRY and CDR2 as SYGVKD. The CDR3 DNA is TGTGCCATCTGCAGGGGTCCTAATGAAAAACTGTTTTTT. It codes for CAICRGPNEKLFF.

CDR3: CASSLKLQGRADTQYF. The CDR3, as DNA: TGTGCCAGCAGCTTAAAGTTACAGGGCCGCGCAGATACGCAGTATTTT. The chain carries TRBV7-2 and TRBJ2-3, with D perhaps TRBD1 (6 bases). Per the germline V gene, CDR1 is SGHTA and CDR2 is FQGNSA. The V end lost 2 bases, the J end lost 4 bases, and 16 bases lay between the germline ends. This CDR3 spans 16 amino acids.